These T cell receptor beta chains were read from a single sample in a study of shared clonotypes between healthy human individuals. Sequencing used immunoSEQ multiplex PCR; TCRdb keeps in-frame clones, though not all of them. Found here are about 2 million clones, approximately 94% of them singletons; the top ten hold more than 0.95%. Sequenced input: naive CD8+ T cells sorted from blood. All receptors come from a man aged 18 to 30 in good health. The CDR3 runs from the conserved cysteine through the conserved F or W. A D gene is named only where the DNA matches it firmly. The size entry is marked missing in some rows and otherwise reads once, few, many or a size class.

D: NA; J: TRBJ2-7; size: NA; V: TRBV27; CDR3: CASSLGSVGRGVYEQYF; DNA: TGTGCCAGCAGTTTAGGGAGTGTGGGGAGAGGTGTGTACGAGCAGTACTTC
D: NA; J: TRBJ2-1; size: NA; V: TRBV27; CDR3: CASGVAYNEQFF; DNA: TGTGCCAGCGGAGTTGCCTACAATGAGCAGTTCTTC
D: TRBD1; J: TRBJ2-1; size: NA; V: TRBV5-6; CDR3: CASSERDRAYNEQFF; DNA: TGTGCCAGCAGCGAACGGGACAGGGCCTACAATGAGCAGTTCTTC
D: TRBD2; J: TRBJ2-1; size: NA; V: TRBV6-1; CDR3: CASWGTSGYNEQFF; DNA: TGTGCCAGCTGGGGGACTAGCGGATACAATGAGCAGTTCTTC
D: TRBD2; J: TRBJ2-7; size: NA; V: TRBV5-1; CDR3: CASSGGDSYEQYF; DNA: TGCGCCAGCAGCGGGGGGGATTCCTACGAGCAGTACTTC
D: TRBD1; J: TRBJ1-5; size: few; V: TRBV30; CDR3: CAWGTASNQPQHF; DNA: TGTGCCTGGGGGACAGCTAGCAATCAGCCCCAGCATTTT
D: NA; J: TRBJ2-3; size: NA; V: TRBV9; CDR3: CASSADFEGDTQYF; DNA: TGTGCCAGCAGCGCGGACTTTGAGGGGGATACGCAGTATTTT
D: TRBD1; J: TRBJ1-5; size: NA; V: TRBV5-1; CDR3: CARYYEPDRVGNQPQHF; DNA: TGCGCCAGATACTACGAACCGGACAGGGTTGGCAATCAGCCCCAGCATTTT
D: NA; J: TRBJ2-7; size: NA; V: TRBV9; CDR3: CASSVGGGRYEQYF; DNA: TGTGCCAGCAGCGTCGGCGGGGGCAGGTACGAGCAGTACTTC
D: TRBD1; J: TRBJ1-6; size: NA; V: TRBV27; CDR3: CASSFDRGHSPLHF; DNA: TGTGCCAGCAGTTTCGACAGGGGCCATTCACCCCTCCACTTT
D: NA; J: TRBJ2-4; size: NA; V: TRBV2; CDR3: CASSEYRTGLAKNIQYF; DNA: TGTGCCAGCAGTGAATACAGGACGGGCTTAGCCAAAAACATTCAGTACTTC
D: NA; J: TRBJ1-4; size: NA; V: TRBV5-6; CDR3: CASSLSSNEKLFF; DNA: TGTGCCAGCAGCTTGAGTAGTAATGAAAAACTGTTTTTT
D: NA; J: TRBJ1-3; size: NA; V: TRBV27; CDR3: CASKVELFGNTIYF; DNA: TGTGCCAGCAAGGTGGAGCTTTTTGGAAACACCATATATTTT
D: NA; J: TRBJ1-5; size: NA; V: TRBV30; CDR3: CAWSWESGQPQHF; DNA: TGTGCCTGGAGCTGGGAATCGGGGCAGCCCCAGCATTTT
D: NA; J: TRBJ2-2; size: NA; V: TRBV9; CDR3: CASSPYLESPSANTGELFF; DNA: TGTGCCAGCAGCCCCTACCTAGAAAGTCCGTCCGCGAACACCGGGGAGCTGTTTTTT
D: NA; J: TRBJ2-1; size: NA; V: TRBV9; CDR3: CASSVARTVTQNEQFF; DNA: TGTGCCAGCAGCGTAGCTCGGACAGTCACCCAAAATGAGCAGTTCTTC
D: NA; J: TRBJ1-2; size: NA; V: TRBV28; CDR3: CASSLIGTNYGYTF; DNA: TGTGCCAGCAGTTTGATCGGAACTAACTATGGCTACACCTTC
D: NA; J: TRBJ2-7; size: NA; V: TRBV12-1; CDR3: CASSFDRYYEQYF; DNA: TGTGCCAGCAGCTTTGATCGCTATTACGAGCAGTACTTC
D: TRBD2; J: TRBJ2-3; size: once; V: TRBV19; CDR3: CASSDLADSTDTQYF; DNA: TGTGCCAGTAGTGACCTAGCGGATAGCACAGATACGCAGTATTTT
D: TRBD1; J: TRBJ2-7; size: once; V: TRBV11-3; CDR3: CASSLDRWKRTGCHEQYF; DNA: TGTGCCAGCAGCTTAGATAGATGGAAAAGGACAGGGTGTCACGAGCAGTACTTC
D: NA; J: TRBJ1-5; size: NA; V: TRBV21-1; CDR3: CASSGTGDQPQHF; DNA: TGTGCCAGCAGTGGGACAGGGGATCAGCCCCAGCATTTT
D: NA; J: TRBJ2-7; size: once; V: TRBV11-1; CDR3: CASKRDLAHFYEQYF; DNA: TGTGCCAGCAAGAGGGACTTGGCCCATTTTTACGAGCAGTACTTC
D: TRBD2; J: TRBJ2-1; size: NA; V: TRBV27; CDR3: CASTMVTSGKHEQFF; DNA: TGTGCCAGCACCATGGTCACTAGCGGGAAGCATGAGCAGTTCTTC
D: TRBD1; J: TRBJ1-1; size: few; V: TRBV27; CDR3: CASSFTGGNTEAFF; DNA: TGTGCCAGCAGTTTTACAGGGGGCAACACTGAAGCTTTCTTT
D: NA; J: TRBJ1-5; size: NA; V: TRBV10-2; CDR3: CASSEIGGYQPQHF; DNA: TGCGCCAGCAGTGAGATAGGCGGGTATCAGCCCCAGCATTTT
D: NA; J: TRBJ2-7; size: NA; V: TRBV19; CDR3: CASSIRANAYEQYF; DNA: TGTGCCAGTAGTATAAGGGCAAACGCCTACGAGCAGTACTTC
D: TRBD2; J: TRBJ2-5; size: NA; V: TRBV9; CDR3: CASTRGGEETQYF; DNA: TGTGCCAGCACCCGGGGGGGAGAAGAGACCCAGTACTTC
D: TRBD2; J: TRBJ2-7; size: NA; V: TRBV5-6; CDR3: CASSFGSGGDEQYF; DNA: TGTGCCAGCAGCTTCGGTAGCGGGGGGGATGAGCAGTACTTC
D: TRBD1; J: TRBJ1-2; size: NA; V: TRBV11-2; CDR3: CASSLTQGAYGYTF; DNA: TGTGCCAGCAGCTTAACACAGGGGGCTTATGGCTACACCTTC
D: NA; J: TRBJ2-7; size: NA; V: TRBV7-7; CDR3: CASSLDAAYEQYF; DNA: TGTGCTAGCAGCTTAGACGCGGCCTACGAGCAGTACTTC
D: TRBD1; J: TRBJ1-3; size: NA; V: TRBV9; CDR3: CASSDGQGAGNTIYF; DNA: TGTGCCAGCAGCGACGGACAGGGGGCTGGAAACACCATATATTTT
D: TRBD2; J: TRBJ2-1; size: NA; V: TRBV9; CDR3: CASSAEGLASNEQFF; DNA: TGTGCCAGCAGCGCTGAGGGACTAGCGAGTAATGAGCAGTTCTTC
D: NA; J: TRBJ1-3; size: NA; V: TRBV19; CDR3: CASSIEGAGNTIYF; DNA: TGTGCCAGTAGTATTGAGGGCGCTGGAAACACCATATATTTT
D: NA; J: TRBJ2-5; size: NA; V: TRBV25-1; CDR3: CASSPEETQYF; DNA: TGTGCCAGCAGCCCCGAAGAGACCCAGTACTTC
D: TRBD2; J: TRBJ2-3; size: NA; V: TRBV27; CDR3: CASSLWGTMIGEADTQYF; DNA: TGTGCCAGCAGTTTGTGGGGGACTATGATCGGCGAGGCAGATACGCAGTATTTT
D: NA; J: TRBJ2-7; size: NA; V: TRBV6-5; CDR3: CASSYSQGEATYEQYF; DNA: TGTGCCAGCAGTTACTCGCAGGGGGAGGCTACCTACGAGCAGTACTTC
D: NA; J: TRBJ2-5; size: NA; V: TRBV13; CDR3: CASSSDSQETQYF; DNA: TGTGCCAGCAGCTCGGACAGTCAAGAGACCCAGTACTTC
D: NA; J: TRBJ2-7; size: NA; V: TRBV18; CDR3: CASSPSSGITYEQYF; DNA: TGTGCCAGCTCACCGTCCTCTGGGATTACCTACGAGCAGTACTTC
D: NA; J: TRBJ2-1; size: NA; V: TRBV6-5; CDR3: CASSYQPSGSYNEQFF; DNA: TGTGCCAGCAGTTACCAGCCAAGCGGCTCCTACAATGAGCAGTTCTTC
D: NA; J: TRBJ2-3; size: NA; V: TRBV6-5; CDR3: CASRGWGTDTQYF; DNA: TGTGCCAGCAGGGGCTGGGGCACAGATACGCAGTATTTT
D: NA; J: TRBJ2-1; size: NA; V: TRBV27; CDR3: CASSWGAPLNEQFF; DNA: TGTGCCAGCAGTTGGGGAGCGCCCTTGAATGAGCAGTTCTTC
D: NA; J: TRBJ2-1; size: few; V: TRBV27; CDR3: CASSLRGSYNEQFF; DNA: TGTGCCAGCAGTTTAAGGGGGTCCTACAATGAGCAGTTCTTC
D: NA; J: TRBJ1-1; size: NA; V: TRBV27; CDR3: CASSWAGTQNTEAFF; DNA: TGTGCCAGCAGCTGGGCCGGGACACAGAACACTGAAGCTTTCTTT
D: TRBD1; J: TRBJ2-7; size: NA; V: TRBV4-1; CDR3: CASSQTIGTGGYEQYF; DNA: TGCGCCAGCAGCCAGACTATCGGGACAGGGGGCTACGAGCAGTACTTC
D: NA; J: TRBJ1-3; size: NA; V: TRBV4-3; CDR3: CASSQEDIAGNTIYF; DNA: TGCGCCAGCAGCCAAGAGGACATCGCTGGCAACACCATATATTTT
D: NA; J: TRBJ2-2; size: NA; V: TRBV6-1; CDR3: CASSESGYTGELFF; DNA: TGTGCCAGCAGTGAAAGTGGTTACACCGGGGAGCTGTTTTTT
D: TRBD1; J: TRBJ2-7; size: NA; V: TRBV5-4; CDR3: CASSRDKTGYDYEQYF; DNA: TGTGCCAGCAGCCGAGATAAGACAGGGTACGACTACGAGCAGTACTTC
D: NA; J: TRBJ1-5; size: NA; V: TRBV5-1; CDR3: CASSKRFRGRSNQPQHF; DNA: TGCGCCAGCAGTAAGAGATTCAGGGGTCGGAGCAATCAGCCCCAGCATTTT
D: TRBD1; J: TRBJ2-7; size: NA; V: TRBV9; CDR3: CASSAPRGTGVAEQYF; DNA: TGTGCCAGCAGCGCCCCGCGCGGGACAGGGGTCGCCGAGCAGTACTTC
D: NA; J: TRBJ2-7; size: NA; V: TRBV6-1; CDR3: CASSDRIAQGFGFEQYF; DNA: TGTGCCAGCAGTGACCGAATAGCGCAGGGGTTCGGTTTCGAGCAGTACTTC
D: NA; J: TRBJ2-1; size: once; V: TRBV6-5; CDR3: CASSYGGAYNEQFF; DNA: TGTGCCAGCAGTTACGGGGGCGCCTACAATGAGCAGTTCTTC
D: NA; J: TRBJ2-1; size: NA; V: TRBV18; CDR3: CASSPVTDNEQFF; DNA: TGTGCCAGCTCACCGGTAACAGACAATGAGCAGTTCTTC
D: TRBD1; J: TRBJ1-1; size: NA; V: TRBV27; CDR3: CASSQTGGYTEAFF; DNA: TGTGCCAGCAGTCAAACAGGGGGCTACACTGAAGCTTTCTTT
D: NA; J: TRBJ2-1; size: NA; V: TRBV19; CDR3: CASSLGRGYYNEQFF; DNA: TGTGCCAGTAGTCTAGGCAGGGGATACTACAATGAGCAGTTCTTC
D: TRBD2; J: TRBJ2-1; size: NA; V: TRBV27; CDR3: CASGGGPAISNEQFF; DNA: TGTGCCAGCGGGGGGGGACCGGCGATTTCCAATGAGCAGTTCTTC
D: NA; J: TRBJ2-5; size: NA; V: TRBV19; CDR3: CASKSPRDHQETQYF; DNA: TGTGCCAGTAAGTCTCCCCGGGACCACCAAGAGACCCAGTACTTC
D: NA; J: TRBJ2-5; size: NA; V: TRBV2; CDR3: CASKVQGMQETQYF; DNA: TGTGCCAGCAAAGTTCAGGGAATGCAAGAGACCCAGTACTTC
D: NA; J: TRBJ1-1; size: NA; V: TRBV19; CDR3: CASGGASYTEAFF; DNA: TGTGCCAGTGGAGGCGCAAGCTACACTGAAGCTTTCTTT
D: NA; J: TRBJ1-6; size: NA; V: TRBV5-6; CDR3: CASSFGRSPLHF; DNA: TGTGCCAGCAGCTTTGGGAGATCACCCCTCCACTTT